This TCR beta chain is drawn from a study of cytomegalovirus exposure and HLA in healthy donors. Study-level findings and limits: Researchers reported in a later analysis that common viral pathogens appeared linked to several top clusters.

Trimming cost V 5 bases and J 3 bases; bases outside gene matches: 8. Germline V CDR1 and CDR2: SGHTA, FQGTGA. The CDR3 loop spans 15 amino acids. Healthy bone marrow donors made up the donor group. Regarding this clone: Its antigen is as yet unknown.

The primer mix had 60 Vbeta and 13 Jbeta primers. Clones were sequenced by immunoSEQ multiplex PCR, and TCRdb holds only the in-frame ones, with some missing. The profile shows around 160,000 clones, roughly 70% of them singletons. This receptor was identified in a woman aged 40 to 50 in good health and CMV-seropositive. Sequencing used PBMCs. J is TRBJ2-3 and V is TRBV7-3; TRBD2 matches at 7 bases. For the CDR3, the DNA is TGTGCCAGCAGCAGAAATCTGGGGGGGACAGATACGCAGTATTTT. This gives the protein CASSRNLGGTDTQYF.